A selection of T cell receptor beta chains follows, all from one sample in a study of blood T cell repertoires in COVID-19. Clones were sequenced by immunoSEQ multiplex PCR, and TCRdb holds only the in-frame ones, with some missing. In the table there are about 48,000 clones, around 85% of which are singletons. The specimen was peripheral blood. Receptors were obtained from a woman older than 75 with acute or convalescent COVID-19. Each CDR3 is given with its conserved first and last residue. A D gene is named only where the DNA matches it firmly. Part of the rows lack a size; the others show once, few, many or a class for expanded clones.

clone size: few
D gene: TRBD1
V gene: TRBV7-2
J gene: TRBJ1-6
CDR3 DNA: TGTGCCAGCAGCTCCGGGACAGGGGGCCTGGCCCTCCACTTT
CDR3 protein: CASSSGTGGLALHF

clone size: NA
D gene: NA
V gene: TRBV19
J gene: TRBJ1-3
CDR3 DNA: TGTGCCAGTAGTACGTATCCAGGGGCTAAATCTGGAAACACCATATATTTT
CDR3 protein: CASSTYPGAKSGNTIYF

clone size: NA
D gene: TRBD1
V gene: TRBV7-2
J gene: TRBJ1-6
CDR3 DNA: TGTGCCAGCGGACAGACAGGGGCCAGCTCCTATAATTCACCCCTCCACTTT
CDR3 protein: CASGQTGASSYNSPLHF

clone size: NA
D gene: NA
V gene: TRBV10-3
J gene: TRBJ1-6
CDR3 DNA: TGTGCCATCAGGGAGACGGATTCACCCCTCCACTTT
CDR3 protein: CAIRETDSPLHF

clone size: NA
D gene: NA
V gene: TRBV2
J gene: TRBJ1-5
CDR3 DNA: TGTGCCAGCAGTGAATGGGCGAATCAGCCCCAGCATTTT
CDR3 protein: CASSEWANQPQHF

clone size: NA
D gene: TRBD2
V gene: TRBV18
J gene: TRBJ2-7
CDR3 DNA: TGTGCCAGCTCACCTGGACTAGCGGGGGGGTACGAGCAGTACTTC
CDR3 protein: CASSPGLAGGYEQYF

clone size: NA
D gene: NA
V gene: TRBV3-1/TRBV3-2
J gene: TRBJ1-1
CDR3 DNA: TGTGCCAGCAGCCAAGATCAGGGGAACACTGAAGCTTTCTTT
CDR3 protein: CASSQDQGNTEAFF

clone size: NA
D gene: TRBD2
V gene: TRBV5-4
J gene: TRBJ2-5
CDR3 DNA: TGTGCCAGCAGCCCGGATCTAGCGGGGCAAGAGACCCAGTACTTC
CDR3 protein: CASSPDLAGQETQYF

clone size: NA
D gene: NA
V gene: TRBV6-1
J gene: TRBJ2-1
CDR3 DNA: TGTGCCAGCAGTGATGGAGGGCTCTACAATGAGCAGTTCTTC
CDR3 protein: CASSDGGLYNEQFF

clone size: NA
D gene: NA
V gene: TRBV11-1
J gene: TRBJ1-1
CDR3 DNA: TGTGCCAGCAGCCCTTCGACAGGAACTCTATACACTGAAGCTTTCTTT
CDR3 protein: CASSPSTGTLYTEAFF

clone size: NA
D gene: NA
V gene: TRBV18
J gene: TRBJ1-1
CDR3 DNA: TGTGCCAGCTCACCATTAACAGGTAACACTGAAGCTTTCTTT
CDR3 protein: CASSPLTGNTEAFF